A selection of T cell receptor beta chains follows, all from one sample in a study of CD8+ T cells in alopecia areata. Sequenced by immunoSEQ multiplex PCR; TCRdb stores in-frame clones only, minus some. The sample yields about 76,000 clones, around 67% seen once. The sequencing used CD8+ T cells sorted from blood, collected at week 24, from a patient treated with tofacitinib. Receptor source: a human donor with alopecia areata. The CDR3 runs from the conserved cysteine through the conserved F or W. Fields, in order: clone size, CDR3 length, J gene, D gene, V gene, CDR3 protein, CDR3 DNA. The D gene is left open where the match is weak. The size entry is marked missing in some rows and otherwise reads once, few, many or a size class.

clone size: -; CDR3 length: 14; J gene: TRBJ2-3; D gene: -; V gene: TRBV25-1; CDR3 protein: CASRRPPGADTQYF; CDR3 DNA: TGTGCCAGCAGACGACCGCCTGGGGCAGATACGCAGTATTTT
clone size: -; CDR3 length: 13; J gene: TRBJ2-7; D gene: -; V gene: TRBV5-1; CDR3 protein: CASSLGGTNEQYF; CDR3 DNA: TGCGCCAGCAGCTTGGGGGGTACCAACGAGCAGTACTTC
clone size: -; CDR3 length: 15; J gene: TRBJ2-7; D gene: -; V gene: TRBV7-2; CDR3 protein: CASSLGVSLPLEQYF; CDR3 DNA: TGTGCCAGCAGCTTAGGAGTATCCCTTCCCCTCGAGCAGTACTTC
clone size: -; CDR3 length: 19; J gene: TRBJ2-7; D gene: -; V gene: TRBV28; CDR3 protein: CASSFRSRLLRPVRVEQYF; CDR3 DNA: TGTGCCAGCAGTTTCCGATCGCGGTTGCTAAGACCGGTTCGAGTCGAGCAGTACTTC
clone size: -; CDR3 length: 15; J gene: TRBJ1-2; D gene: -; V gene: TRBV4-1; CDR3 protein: CASSQVVGRHYGYTF; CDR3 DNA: TGCGCCAGCAGCCAAGTCGTAGGACGCCACTATGGCTACACCTTC
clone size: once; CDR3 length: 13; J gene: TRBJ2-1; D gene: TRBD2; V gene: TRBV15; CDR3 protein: CATSSRAGDEQFF; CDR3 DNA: TGTGCCACCAGCAGTAGAGCGGGAGATGAGCAGTTCTTC
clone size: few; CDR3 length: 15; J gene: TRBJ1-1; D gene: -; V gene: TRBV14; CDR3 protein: CASSQNGRLNTEAFF; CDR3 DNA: TGTGCCAGCAGCCAGAACGGACGGTTGAACACTGAAGCTTTCTTT
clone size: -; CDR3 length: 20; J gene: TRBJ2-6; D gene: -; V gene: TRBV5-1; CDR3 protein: CASSLGGGQITISGANVLTF; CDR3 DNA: TGCGCCAGCAGCCTAGGTGGGGGGCAAATCACTATCTCTGGGGCCAACGTCCTGACTTTC
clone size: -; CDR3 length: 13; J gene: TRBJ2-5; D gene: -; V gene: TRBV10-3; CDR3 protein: CAISDRGQETQYF; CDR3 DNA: TGTGCCATCAGTGACAGGGGCCAAGAGACCCAGTACTTC
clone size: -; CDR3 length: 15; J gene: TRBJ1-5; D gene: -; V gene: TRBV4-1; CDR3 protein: CASSQDGLGNQPQHF; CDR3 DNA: TGCGCCAGCAGCCAAGACGGTCTCGGCAATCAGCCCCAGCATTTT